This TCR beta chain stems from a study of blood T cell repertoires in COVID-19 (dated by TCRdb to 2019 to 2021). With respect to the entire study: Collaborator samples came from the United States, Italy and Spain and covered acute and convalescent phases of COVID-19. The repertoires were released in a freely available public database meant as a resource for research on the immune response to SARS-CoV-2. Where available, HLA class I and class II types were obtained from metadata supplied by the sample provider rather than from assay-based typing. Deeply sampled blood TCRbeta repertoires from subjects exposed to, actively infected with, or recovered from COVID-19 were included in the dataset. Nearly every sample came with metadata listing a de-identified subject ID, COVID-19 status, age in years and sex. The prospective study material was composed of cDNA or gDNA derived from T cells, B-cell-depleted T cells, or PBMCs. The samples were drawn from the first 160 participants of the ongoing ImmuneRACE study and from 1,254 subjects provided by 6 global collaborators.

The study at large found these results: How much clinical and demographic metadata was included differed by source and by participant, and the metadata was provided uncurated.

This clone occurred once. Its antigen is not yet known. No much larger clonotype is one base removed from it; base qualities were not supplied. TCRbeta CDR3 regions were amplified from genomic DNA using the immunoSEQ Assay, a bias-controlled multiplex PCR. In the original analysis: The number of nucleated cells in each sample was estimated from the amplification of reference gene primers within the assay. Sequence reads were collapsed and filtered to measure the absolute abundance of every unique TCRbeta CDR3 rearrangement. For each sample, productive Simpson clonality was calculated as the square root of Simpson's diversity index across productive rearrangements. Drawn from immuneACCESS, this table holds only the in-frame rearrangements with V and J called that TCRdb kept. Clones are partly lost; checked studies trace under half to an unresolved V gene and leave the rest unexplained. V and J calls and clone size follow that table, whereas D and trimming were derived from the DNA. This sample comprises roughly 240,000 clones, more than 75% of them detected only once. Over 3% of the sample belongs to the ten largest clones.

The CDR3 goes from the cysteine to the phenylalanine over 16 residues. Of the read, only the CDR3 DNA is kept; its 48 bases are in frame from base 1. From the germline V gene, CDR1 is SGDLS and CDR2 is YYNGEE. For this chain, trimming is 0 bases at the V end and 9 bases at the J end, and the number of junction bases without a gene match is 9. Another Seattle source contributed samples from volunteer blood donors who had recovered from COVID-19. Whole blood was collected in K2EDTA tubes by collaborating institutions according to the institutions' own protocols. For TCRbeta analysis, collaborators shipped samples in one of three forms: frozen whole blood, isolated PBMCs, or DNA extracted from either of those sample types.

The TCR sequence derives from a woman aged 25 to 39 who had recovered from COVID-19. Sequenced input: peripheral blood. Recombination linked TRBV9 to TRBJ2-1; TRBD2 aligns with 10 central bases. Here is the DNA: TGTGCCAGCAGCGTAGGTAGTAGCGGGGGGTCCGTTGAGCAGTTCTTC. The resulting protein is CASSVGSSGGSVEQFF. Joined to the reference TRBV9 and TRBJ2-1 proteins, this CDR3 gives the full variable domain: DSGVTQTPKHLITATGQRVTLRCSPRSGDLSVYWYQQSLDQGLQFLIQYYNGEERAKGNILERFSAQQFPDLHSELNLSSLELGDSALYFCASSVGSSGGSVEQFFGPGTRLTVL.